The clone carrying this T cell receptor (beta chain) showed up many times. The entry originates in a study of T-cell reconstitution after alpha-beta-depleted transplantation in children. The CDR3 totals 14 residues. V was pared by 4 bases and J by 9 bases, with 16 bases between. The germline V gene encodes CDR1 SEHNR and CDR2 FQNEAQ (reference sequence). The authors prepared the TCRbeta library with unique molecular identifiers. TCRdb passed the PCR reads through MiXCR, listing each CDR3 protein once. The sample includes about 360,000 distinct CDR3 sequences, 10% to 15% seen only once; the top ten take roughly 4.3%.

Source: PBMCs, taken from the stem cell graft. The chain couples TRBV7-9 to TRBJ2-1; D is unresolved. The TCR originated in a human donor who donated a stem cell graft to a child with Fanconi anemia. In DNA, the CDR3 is TGTGCCAGCAGCTCCTTGGCTGGGATAGGTGAGCAGTTCTTC. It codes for CASSSLAGIGEQFF. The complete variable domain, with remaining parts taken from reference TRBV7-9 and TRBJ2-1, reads DTGVSQNPRHKITKRGQNVTFRCDPISEHNRLYWYRQTLGQGPEFLTYFQNEAQLEKSRLLSDRFSAERPKGSFSTLEIQRTEQGDSAMYLCASSSLAGIGEQFFGPGTRLTVL.